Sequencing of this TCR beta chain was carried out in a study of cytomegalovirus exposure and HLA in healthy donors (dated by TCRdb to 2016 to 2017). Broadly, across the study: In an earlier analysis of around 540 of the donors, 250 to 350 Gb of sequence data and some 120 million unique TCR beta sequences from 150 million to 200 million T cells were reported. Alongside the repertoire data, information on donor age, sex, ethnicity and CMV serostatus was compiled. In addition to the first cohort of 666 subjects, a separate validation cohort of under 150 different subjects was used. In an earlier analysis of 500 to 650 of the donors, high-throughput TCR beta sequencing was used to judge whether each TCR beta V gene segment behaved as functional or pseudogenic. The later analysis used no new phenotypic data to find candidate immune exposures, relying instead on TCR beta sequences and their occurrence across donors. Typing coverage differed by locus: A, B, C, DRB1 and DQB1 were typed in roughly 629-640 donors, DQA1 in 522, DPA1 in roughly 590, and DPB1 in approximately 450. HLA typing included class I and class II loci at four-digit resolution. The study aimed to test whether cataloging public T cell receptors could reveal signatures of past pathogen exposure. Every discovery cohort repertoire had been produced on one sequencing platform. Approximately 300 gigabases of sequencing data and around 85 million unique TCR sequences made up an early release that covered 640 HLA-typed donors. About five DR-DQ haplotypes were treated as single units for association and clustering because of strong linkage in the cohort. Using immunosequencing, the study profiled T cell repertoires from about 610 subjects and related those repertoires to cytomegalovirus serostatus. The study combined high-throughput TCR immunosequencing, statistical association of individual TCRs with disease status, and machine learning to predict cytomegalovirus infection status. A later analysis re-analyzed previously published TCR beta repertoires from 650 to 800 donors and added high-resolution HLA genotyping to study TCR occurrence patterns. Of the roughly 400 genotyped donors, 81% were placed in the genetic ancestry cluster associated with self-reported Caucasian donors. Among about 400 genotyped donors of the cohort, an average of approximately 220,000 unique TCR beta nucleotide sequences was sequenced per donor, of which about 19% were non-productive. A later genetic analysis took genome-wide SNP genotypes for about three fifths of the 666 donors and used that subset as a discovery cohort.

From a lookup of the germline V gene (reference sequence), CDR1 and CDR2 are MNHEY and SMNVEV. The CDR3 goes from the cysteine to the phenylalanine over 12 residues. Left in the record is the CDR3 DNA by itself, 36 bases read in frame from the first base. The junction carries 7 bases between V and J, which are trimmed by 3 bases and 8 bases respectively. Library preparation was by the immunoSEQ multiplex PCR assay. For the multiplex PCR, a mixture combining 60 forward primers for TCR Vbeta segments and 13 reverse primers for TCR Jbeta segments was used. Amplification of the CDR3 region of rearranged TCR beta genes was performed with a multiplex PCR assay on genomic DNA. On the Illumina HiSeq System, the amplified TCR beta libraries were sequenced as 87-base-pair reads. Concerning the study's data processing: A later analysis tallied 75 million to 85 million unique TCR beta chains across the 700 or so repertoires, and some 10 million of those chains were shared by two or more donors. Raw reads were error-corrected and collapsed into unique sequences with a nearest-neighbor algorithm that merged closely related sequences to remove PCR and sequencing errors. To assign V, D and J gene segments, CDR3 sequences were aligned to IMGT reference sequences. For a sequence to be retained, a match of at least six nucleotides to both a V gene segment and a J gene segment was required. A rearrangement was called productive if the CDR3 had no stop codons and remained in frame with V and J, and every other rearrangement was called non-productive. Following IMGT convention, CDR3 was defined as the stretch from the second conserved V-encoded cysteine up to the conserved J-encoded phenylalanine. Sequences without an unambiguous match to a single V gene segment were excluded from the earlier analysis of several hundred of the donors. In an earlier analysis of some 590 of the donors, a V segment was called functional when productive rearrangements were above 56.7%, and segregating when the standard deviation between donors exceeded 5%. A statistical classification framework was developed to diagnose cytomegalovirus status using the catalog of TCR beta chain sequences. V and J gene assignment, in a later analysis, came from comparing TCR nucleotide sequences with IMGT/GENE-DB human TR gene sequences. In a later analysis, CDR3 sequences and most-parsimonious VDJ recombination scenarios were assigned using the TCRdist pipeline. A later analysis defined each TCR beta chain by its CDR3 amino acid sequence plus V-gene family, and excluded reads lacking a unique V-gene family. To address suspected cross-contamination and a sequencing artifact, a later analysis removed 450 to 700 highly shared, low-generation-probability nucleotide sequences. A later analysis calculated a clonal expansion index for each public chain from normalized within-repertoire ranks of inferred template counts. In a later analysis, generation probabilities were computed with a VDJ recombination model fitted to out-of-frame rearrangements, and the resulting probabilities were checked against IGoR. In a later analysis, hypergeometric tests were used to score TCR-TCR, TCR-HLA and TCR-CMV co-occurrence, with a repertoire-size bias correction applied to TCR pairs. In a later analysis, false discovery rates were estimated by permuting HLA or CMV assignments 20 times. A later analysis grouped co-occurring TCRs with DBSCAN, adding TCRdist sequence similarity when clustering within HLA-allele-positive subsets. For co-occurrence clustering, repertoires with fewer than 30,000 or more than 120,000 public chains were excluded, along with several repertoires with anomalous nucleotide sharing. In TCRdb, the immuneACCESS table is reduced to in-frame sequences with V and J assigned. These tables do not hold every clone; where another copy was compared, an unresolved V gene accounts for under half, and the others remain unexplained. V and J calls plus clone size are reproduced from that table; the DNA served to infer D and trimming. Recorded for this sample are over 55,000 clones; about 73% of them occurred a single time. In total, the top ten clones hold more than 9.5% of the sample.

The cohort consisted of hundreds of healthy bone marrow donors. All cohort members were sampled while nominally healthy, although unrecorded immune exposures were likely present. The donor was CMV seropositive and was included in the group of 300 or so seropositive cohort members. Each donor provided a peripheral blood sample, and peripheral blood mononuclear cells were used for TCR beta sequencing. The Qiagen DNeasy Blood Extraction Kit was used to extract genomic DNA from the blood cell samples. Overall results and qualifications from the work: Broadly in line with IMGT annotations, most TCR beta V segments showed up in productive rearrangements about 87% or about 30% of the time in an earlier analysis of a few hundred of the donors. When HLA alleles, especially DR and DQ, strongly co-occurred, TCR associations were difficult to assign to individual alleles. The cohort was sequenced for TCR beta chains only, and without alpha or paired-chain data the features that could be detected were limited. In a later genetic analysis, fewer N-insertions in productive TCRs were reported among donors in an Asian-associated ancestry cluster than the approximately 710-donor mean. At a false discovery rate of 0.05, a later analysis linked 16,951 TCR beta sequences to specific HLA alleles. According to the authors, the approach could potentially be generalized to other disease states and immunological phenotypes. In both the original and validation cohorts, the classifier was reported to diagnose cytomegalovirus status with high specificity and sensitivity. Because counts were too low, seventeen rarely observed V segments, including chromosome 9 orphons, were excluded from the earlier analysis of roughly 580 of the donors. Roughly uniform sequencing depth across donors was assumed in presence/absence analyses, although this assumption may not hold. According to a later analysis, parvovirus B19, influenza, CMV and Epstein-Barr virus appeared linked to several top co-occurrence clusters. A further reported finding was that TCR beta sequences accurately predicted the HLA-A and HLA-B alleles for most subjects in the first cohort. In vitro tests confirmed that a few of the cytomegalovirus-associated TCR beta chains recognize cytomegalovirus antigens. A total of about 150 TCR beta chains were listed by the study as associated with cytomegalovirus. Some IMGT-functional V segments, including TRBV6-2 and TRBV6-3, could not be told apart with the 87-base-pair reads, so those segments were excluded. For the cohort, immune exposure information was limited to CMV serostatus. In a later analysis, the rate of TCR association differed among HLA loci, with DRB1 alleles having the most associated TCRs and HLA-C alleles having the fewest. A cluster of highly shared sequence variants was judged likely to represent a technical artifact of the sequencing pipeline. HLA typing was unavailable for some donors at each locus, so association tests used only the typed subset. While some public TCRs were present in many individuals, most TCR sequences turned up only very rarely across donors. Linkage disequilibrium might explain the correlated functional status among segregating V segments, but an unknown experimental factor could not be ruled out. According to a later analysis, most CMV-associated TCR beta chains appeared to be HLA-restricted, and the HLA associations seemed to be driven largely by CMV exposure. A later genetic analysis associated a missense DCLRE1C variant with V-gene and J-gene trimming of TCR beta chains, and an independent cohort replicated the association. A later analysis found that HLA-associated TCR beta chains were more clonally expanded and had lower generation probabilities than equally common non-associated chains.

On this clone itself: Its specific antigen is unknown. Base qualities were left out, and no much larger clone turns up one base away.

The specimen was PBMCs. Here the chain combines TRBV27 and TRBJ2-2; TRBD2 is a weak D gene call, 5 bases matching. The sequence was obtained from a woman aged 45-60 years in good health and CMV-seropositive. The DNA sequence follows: TGTGCCAGCAGTTTGGAGGATGGGGAGCTGTTTTTT. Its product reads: CASSLEDGELFF.